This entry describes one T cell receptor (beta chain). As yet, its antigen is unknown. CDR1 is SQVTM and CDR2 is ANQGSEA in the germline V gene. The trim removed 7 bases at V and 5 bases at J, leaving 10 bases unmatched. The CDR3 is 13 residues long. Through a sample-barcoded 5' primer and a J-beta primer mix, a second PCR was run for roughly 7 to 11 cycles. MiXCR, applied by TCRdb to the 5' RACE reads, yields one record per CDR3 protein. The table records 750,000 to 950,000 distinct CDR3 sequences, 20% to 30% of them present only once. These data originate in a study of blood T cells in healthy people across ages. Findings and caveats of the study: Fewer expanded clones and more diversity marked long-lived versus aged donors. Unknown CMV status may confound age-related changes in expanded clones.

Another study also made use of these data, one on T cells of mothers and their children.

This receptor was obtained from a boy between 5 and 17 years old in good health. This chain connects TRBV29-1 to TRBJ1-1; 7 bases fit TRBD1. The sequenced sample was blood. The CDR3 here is CSATQGMRTEAFF. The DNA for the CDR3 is TGCAGCGCAACACAGGGGATGAGGACTGAAGCTTTCTTT. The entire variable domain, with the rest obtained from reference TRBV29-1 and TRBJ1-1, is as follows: SAVISQKPSRDICQRGTSLTIQCQVDSQVTMMFWYRQQPGQSLTLIATANQGSEATYESGFVIDKFPISRPNLTFSTLTVSNMSPEDSSIYLCSATQGMRTEAFFGQGTRLTVV.